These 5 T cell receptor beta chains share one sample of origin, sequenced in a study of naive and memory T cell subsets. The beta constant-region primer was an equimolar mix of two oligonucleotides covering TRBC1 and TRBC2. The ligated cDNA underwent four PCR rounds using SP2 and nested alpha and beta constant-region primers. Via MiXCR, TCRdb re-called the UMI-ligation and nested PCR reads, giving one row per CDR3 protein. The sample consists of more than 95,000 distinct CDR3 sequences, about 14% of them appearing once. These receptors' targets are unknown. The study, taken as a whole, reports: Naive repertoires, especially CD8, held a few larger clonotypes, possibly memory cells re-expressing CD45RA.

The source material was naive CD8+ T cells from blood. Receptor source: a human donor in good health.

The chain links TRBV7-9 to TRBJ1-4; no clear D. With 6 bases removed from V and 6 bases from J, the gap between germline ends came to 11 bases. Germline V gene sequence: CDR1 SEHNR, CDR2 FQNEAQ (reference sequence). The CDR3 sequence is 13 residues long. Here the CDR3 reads CASRERMDEKLFF. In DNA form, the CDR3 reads TGTGCCAGCAGGGAGCGCATGGATGAAAAACTGTTTTTT.

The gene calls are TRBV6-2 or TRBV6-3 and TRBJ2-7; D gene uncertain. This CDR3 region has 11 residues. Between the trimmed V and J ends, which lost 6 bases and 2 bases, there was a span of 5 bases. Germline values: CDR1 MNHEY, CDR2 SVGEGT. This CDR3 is CASRGTYEQYF. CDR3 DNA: TGTGCCAGCAGAGGAACCTACGAGCAGTACTTC.

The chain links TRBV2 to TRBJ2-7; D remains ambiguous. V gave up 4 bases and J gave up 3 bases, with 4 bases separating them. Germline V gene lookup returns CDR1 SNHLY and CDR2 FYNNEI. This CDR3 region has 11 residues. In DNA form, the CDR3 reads TGTGCCAGCAGTGGCCACTACGAGCAGTACTTC. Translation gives CASSGHYEQYF.

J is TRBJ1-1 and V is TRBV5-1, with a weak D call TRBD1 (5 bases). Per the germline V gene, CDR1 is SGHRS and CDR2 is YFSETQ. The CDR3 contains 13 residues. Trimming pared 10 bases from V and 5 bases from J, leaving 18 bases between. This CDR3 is CACRRDGLTEAFF. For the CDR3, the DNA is TGCGCCTGCCGTCGGGACGGCCTGACTGAAGCTTTCTTT.

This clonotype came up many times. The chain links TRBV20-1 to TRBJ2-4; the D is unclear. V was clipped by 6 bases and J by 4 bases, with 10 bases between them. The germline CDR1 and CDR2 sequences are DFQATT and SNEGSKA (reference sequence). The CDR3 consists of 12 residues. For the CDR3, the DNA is TGCAGTGCGACTTACAGTAAAAACATTCAGTACTTC. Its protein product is CSATYSKNIQYF.